These T cell receptor beta chains were read from a single sample in a study of shared clonotypes between healthy human individuals. TCRdb's copy holds only in-frame clones and misses some; the assay was immunoSEQ multiplex PCR. Found here are some 1.4 million clones, roughly 97% of them singletons; the top ten hold approximately 1.1%. Material: naive CD4+ T cells sorted from blood. These receptor sequences come from a man aged 30-40 years in good health. Both conserved end residues are part of each CDR3. The D gene is left open where the match is weak. Part of the rows lack a size; the others show once, few, many or a class for expanded clones.

J,size,V,D,CDR3,DNA
TRBJ2-5,once,TRBV10-3,TRBD1,CAISGTGALETQYF,TGTGCCATCAGTGGGACAGGGGCTTTGGAGACCCAGTACTTC
TRBJ2-1,-,TRBV2,-,CASRERASSYNEQFF,TGTGCCAGCAGGGAGAGGGCTAGCTCCTACAATGAGCAGTTCTTC
TRBJ2-6,-,TRBV19,-,CASSILVGVGANVLTF,TGTGCCAGTAGTATCCTCGTTGGGGTTGGGGCCAACGTCCTGACTTTC
TRBJ1-1,-,TRBV6-6,TRBD1,CASSTGGRDTEAFF,TGTGCCAGCAGTACAGGGGGCCGGGACACTGAAGCTTTCTTT
TRBJ1-4,-,TRBV4-2,-,CASSQEVSSGEKLFF,TGTGCCAGCAGCCAAGAAGTATCCTCGGGGGAAAAACTGTTTTTT
TRBJ1-2,-,TRBV23-1,-,CASKNRDLYGYTF,TGCGCCAGCAAGAATCGGGATCTTTATGGCTACACCTTC
TRBJ1-1,-,TRBV19,-,CASSRGQNTEAFF,TGTGCCAGCTCGCGGGGCCAGAACACTGAAGCTTTCTTT
TRBJ2-1,-,TRBV5-1,TRBD2,CASSKTGTSGSYNEQFF,TGCGCCAGCAGCAAAACCGGGACTAGCGGGTCCTACAATGAGCAGTTCTTC
TRBJ2-5,-,TRBV2,-,CASSVSFSGTQYF,TGTGCCAGCAGTGTCAGTTTCTCGGGGACCCAGTACTTC
TRBJ2-3,-,TRBV29-1,TRBD2,CSVLSGRGTDTQYF,TGCAGCGTCCTTAGCGGGAGAGGAACAGATACGCAGTATTTT
TRBJ2-1,once,TRBV21-1,-,CASSKGGRAYNEQFF,TGTGCCAGCAGCAAAGGTGGGAGGGCCTACAATGAGCAGTTCTTC
TRBJ2-3,-,TRBV27,TRBD2,CASSTHGGRGTDTQYF,TGTGCCAGCAGTACGCATGGCGGGAGAGGCACAGATACGCAGTATTTT
TRBJ2-7,-,TRBV5-1,TRBD2,CASSFNSGSSNEQYF,TGCGCCAGCAGCTTTAATAGCGGGAGTTCTAACGAGCAGTACTTC
TRBJ1-1,-,TRBV7-6,-,CASSPTPPPVNTEAFF,TGTGCCAGCAGCCCAACCCCCCCGCCAGTGAACACTGAAGCTTTCTTT
TRBJ2-7,-,TRBV7-2,-,CASSQTASHLEQYF,TGTGCCAGCAGCCAGACAGCGTCCCACCTCGAGCAGTACTTC
TRBJ2-1,-,TRBV7-8,TRBD2,CASSTLGLAGTYNEQFF,TGTGCCAGCAGCACTCTAGGACTAGCGGGAACCTACAATGAGCAGTTCTTC
TRBJ2-7,-,TRBV6-6,-,CASRTTSYEQYF,TGTGCCAGCAGGACAACCTCCTACGAGCAGTACTTC
TRBJ2-5,-,TRBV5-1,-,CASSQTSQETQYF,TGCGCCAGCAGCCAGACATCACAAGAGACCCAGTACTTC
TRBJ2-5,-,TRBV5-1,-,CASSLRGLVETQYF,TGCGCCAGCAGCCTTCGGGGGCTCGTGGAGACCCAGTACTTC
TRBJ2-1,-,TRBV7-2,-,CASRLVGNEQFF,TGTGCCAGCAGGCTAGTGGGCAATGAGCAGTTCTTC
TRBJ2-3,-,TRBV27,TRBD2,CASSLLGLAGAHTDTQYF,TGTGCCAGCAGTTTACTGGGACTAGCGGGAGCGCACACAGATACGCAGTATTTT
TRBJ1-3,-,TRBV6-5,TRBD1,CASRLNRGLGNTIYF,TGTGCCAGCAGGCTCAACAGGGGGCTTGGAAACACCATATATTTT
TRBJ2-1,-,TRBV7-3,TRBD2,CASSHPGLAGNEQFF,TGTGCCAGCAGCCACCCGGGACTAGCAGGCAATGAGCAGTTCTTC
TRBJ1-4,-,TRBV5-1,TRBD1,CASSLEVRGNEKLFF,TGCGCCAGCAGCTTGGAGGTCAGGGGGAATGAAAAACTGTTTTTT
TRBJ1-2,-,TRBV19,TRBD1,CASSIDGTVGGYTF,TGTGCCAGTAGTATAGATGGGACAGTCGGAGGCTACACCTTC
TRBJ2-3,-,TRBV6-4,TRBD2,CASSDVGGRAPDTQYF,TGTGCCAGCAGTGACGTGGGCGGGAGGGCCCCAGATACGCAGTATTTT
TRBJ2-1,-,TRBV23-1,-,CASSQPYQPYNEQFF,TGCGCCAGCAGTCAGCCATATCAACCCTACAATGAGCAGTTCTTC
TRBJ2-3,-,TRBV27,TRBD1,CASSFLTGGLVRTDTQYF,TGTGCCAGCAGTTTCCTAACAGGGGGCCTAGTCCGCACAGATACGCAGTATTTT
TRBJ2-4,-,TRBV5-6,TRBD2,CASSLGFGLAEKNIQYF,TGTGCCAGCAGCTTGGGGTTTGGACTAGCCGAGAAAAACATTCAGTACTTC
TRBJ2-1,once,TRBV16,-,CASSQSHGSYNEQFF,TGTGCCAGCAGCCAATCGCACGGCTCCTACAATGAGCAGTTCTTC
TRBJ2-7,-,TRBV10-1,-,CASSESGSGEQYF,TGCGCCAGCAGTGAGTCAGGGTCGGGCGAGCAGTACTTC
TRBJ2-3,once,TRBV4-3,TRBD1,CASSQYRGTDTQYF,TGCGCCAGCAGCCAATACAGGGGGACAGATACGCAGTATTTT
TRBJ2-1,-,TRBV4-1,TRBD2,CASSQERAGGLFGNEQFF,TGCGCCAGCAGCCAAGAAAGGGCGGGAGGGCTCTTCGGGAATGAGCAGTTCTTC
TRBJ2-1,-,TRBV30,-,CAWSVPGQKNNEQFF,TGTGCCTGGAGTGTACCCGGACAGAAGAACAATGAGCAGTTCTTC
TRBJ2-1,-,TRBV9,-,CASSVGSGIGEQFF,TGTGCCAGCAGCGTAGGATCGGGAATAGGGGAGCAGTTCTTC
TRBJ1-3,few,TRBV6-1,TRBD1,CASSTGETGNTIYF,TGTGCCAGCAGTACAGGGGAGACTGGAAACACCATATATTTT
TRBJ2-7,-,TRBV5-6,-,CASSSDTGEQYF,TGTGCCAGCAGCTCCGACACTGGCGAGCAGTACTTC
TRBJ2-2,-,TRBV10-3,-,CAISDRGWSTGELFF,TGTGCCATCAGTGACAGGGGTTGGAGCACCGGGGAGCTGTTTTTT
TRBJ2-3,-,TRBV29-1,-,CSVESGARTDTQYF,TGCAGCGTTGAATCAGGGGCCCGCACAGATACGCAGTATTTT
TRBJ1-1,-,TRBV5-1,-,CASRRTGRDTEAFF,TGCGCCAGCAGGCGTACAGGGAGGGACACTGAAGCTTTCTTT
TRBJ2-3,-,TRBV27,-,CASSLYGASSRTDTQYF,TGTGCCAGCAGTTTATATGGCGCATCAAGCCGCACAGATACGCAGTATTTT
TRBJ2-7,-,TRBV10-2,TRBD1,CASSVRQGASNEQYF,TGCGCCAGCAGTGTTAGACAGGGGGCTAGCAACGAGCAGTACTTC
TRBJ2-2,-,TRBV30,-,CAWSGGLVTGELFF,TGTGCCTGGAGTGGGGGGTTGGTCACCGGGGAGCTGTTTTTT
TRBJ1-1,-,TRBV2,-,CASSEAGKMNTEAFF,TGTGCCAGCAGTGAAGCGGGCAAAATGAACACTGAAGCTTTCTTT
TRBJ2-2,-,TRBV2,-,CASSPFVSAGELFF,TGTGCCAGCAGTCCTTTTGTGTCCGCCGGGGAGCTGTTTTTT
TRBJ2-2,-,TRBV10-1,TRBD2,CASRSGVTTGELFF,TGCGCCAGCAGAAGCGGGGTTACAACCGGGGAGCTGTTTTTT
TRBJ2-3,-,TRBV5-1,TRBD2,CASRFDVAGGGTDTQYF,TGCGCCAGCAGATTCGATGTAGCGGGAGGGGGCACAGATACGCAGTATTTT
TRBJ1-1,-,TRBV2,-,CASSESQYEAFF,TGTGCCAGCAGTGAAAGTCAGTATGAAGCTTTCTTT
TRBJ2-2,-,TRBV7-7,-,CASSSRVLAGVTGELFF,TGTGCTAGCAGCTCCCGCGTCTTGGCAGGGGTCACCGGGGAGCTGTTTTTT
TRBJ2-7,once,TRBV5-6,TRBD2,CASSLAASGNHEQYF,TGTGCCAGCAGCTTGGCGGCTAGCGGGAACCACGAGCAGTACTTC
TRBJ2-1,-,TRBV9,-,CASSVNPSRQAEEQFF,TGTGCCAGCAGCGTAAACCCCTCGAGACAGGCTGAGGAGCAGTTCTTC
TRBJ2-3,once,TRBV5-1,TRBD2,CASSAGTSTDTQYF,TGCGCCAGCAGCGCCGGGACTAGTACAGATACGCAGTATTTT
TRBJ2-3,-,TRBV28,-,CASSLRGSTDTQYF,TGTGCCAGCAGTTTAAGGGGCAGCACAGATACGCAGTATTTT
TRBJ2-1,once,TRBV9,-,CASSVEQFF,TGTGCCAGCAGCGTCGAGCAGTTCTTC
TRBJ2-3,-,TRBV11-3,TRBD1,CASSLGRTGPMITQYF,TGTGCCAGCAGCTTAGGGAGGACAGGACCGATGATTACGCAGTATTTT
TRBJ2-7,-,TRBV7-9,TRBD2,CASRPGLAGGRISYEQYF,TGTGCCAGCAGGCCGGGACTAGCGGGAGGGCGGATCTCCTACGAGCAGTACTTC
TRBJ2-1,-,TRBV28,TRBD2,CASSSTSGTRYNEQFF,TGTGCCAGCAGTTCGACTAGCGGGACCCGCTACAATGAGCAGTTCTTC
TRBJ1-2,-,TRBV28,-,CASSLGGYGYTF,TGTGCCAGCAGTTTAGGGGGGTATGGCTACACCTTC
TRBJ2-1,-,TRBV10-3,TRBD1,CAISGAGGTYNEQFF,TGTGCCATCAGCGGAGCAGGGGGCACCTACAATGAGCAGTTCTTC